These 32 T cell receptor beta chains came from one sample sequenced in a study of cytomegalovirus exposure and HLA in healthy donors. The PCR ran on 60 Vbeta and 13 Jbeta primers. TCRdb's copy holds only in-frame clones and misses some; the assay was immunoSEQ multiplex PCR. The table records roughly 97,000 clones, 9.4% of them present only once. Sequencing was performed on PBMCs. The receptors here all came from a man in his fifties or sixties in good health and CMV-seropositive.

Only a few counts were recorded for this clone. The chain has TRBV2 and TRBJ1-2; TRBD1 is a possible D gene (6 bases). Trimming cost V 8 bases and J 4 bases, with 23 bases left between them. CDR1 and CDR2 (germline): SNHLY, FYNNEI. This CDR3 region has 16 residues. This CDR3 is CASLRDNRASIYGYTF. CDR3 nucleotides: TGTGCCAGCCTCCGGGACAACCGCGCTAGTATCTATGGCTACACCTTC.

This clone was observed a few times. V and J are TRBV5-6 and TRBJ1-3; 7 nucleotides agree with TRBD1. V lost 4 bases to trimming and J lost 0 bases; unmatched junction nucleotides: 4. Germline V gene lookup returns CDR1 SGHDT and CDR2 YYEEEE. The CDR3 length is 15 residues. The CDR3 coding sequence is TGTGCCAGCAGCGGACAGGTCTACTCTGGAAACACCATATATTTT. It is translated as CASSGQVYSGNTIYF.

V gene TRBV5-8 combines with J gene TRBJ1-2, with 10 bases fitting TRBD1. The J segment lost 8 bases and the V segment lost 5 bases, leaving 9 bases of the junction unmatched. The CDR3 is made up of 14 amino acids. The V gene's germline CDR1 is SGHTS and CDR2 YDEGEE. The DNA of the CDR3 is TGTGCCAGCAGTTTCGACAGGGGACAGGGGGGCTACACCTTC. It translates to CASSFDRGQGGYTF.

This clone was counted between two and nine times. J is TRBJ1-6 and V is TRBV30; the D gene is possibly TRBD1 (6 bases). Germline V gene sequence: CDR1 GTSNPN, CDR2 SVGIG (reference sequence). The CDR3 is 14 amino acids. V lost 1 base to trimming and J lost 6 bases, with 10 bases between them. The CDR3 DNA is TGTGCCTGGAGTGACAGGGAGCGTAATTCACCCCTCCACTTT. It is translated as CAWSDRERNSPLHF.

This clone was seen a handful of times. CDR3: CASSLGDRQETQYF. CDR3 bases: TGCGCCAGCAGCTTGGGGGACAGACAAGAGACCCAGTACTTC. The chain joins TRBV5-1 to TRBJ2-5; 7 positions agree with TRBD1. Trimming at V came to 0 bases and at J to 2 bases, leaving 1 base not matched to a gene. The CDR3 spans 14 residues. Germline values: CDR1 SGHRS, CDR2 YFSETQ.

The rearrangement joins TRBV5-8 to TRBJ1-5, with 7 bases fitting TRBD1. The J call is uncertain, as TRBJ2-3 better fits the DNA end. Germline V gene lookup returns CDR1 SGHTS and CDR2 YDEGEE. There are 17 residues in the CDR3. The CDR3 here is CASSLMGQPYSNQPQYF. As DNA, the CDR3 is TGTGCCAGCAGCTTGATGGGACAGCCTTATAGCAATCAGCCCCAGTATTTT.

On this clone: Other DNA sequences of this sample code for an identical CDR3. The rearrangement joins TRBV6-5 to TRBJ2-2; 7 bases match TRBD2. This CDR3 contains 15 residues. J gave up 4 bases and V 6 bases, and 8 bases lay outside the gene matches. Per germline, CDR1 MNHEY and CDR2 SVGAGI. CDR3: CASRRTSGGTGELFF. The DNA of the CDR3 is TGTGCCAGCAGGAGGACTAGTGGGGGCACCGGGGAGCTGTTTTTT.

This clone occurred a few times. The chain joins TRBV11-1 to TRBJ2-7, with 11 nucleotides matching TRBD1. Germline V gives CDR1 SGHAT, CDR2 FQDESV (reference sequence). V gave up 5 bases and J gave up 2 bases; unmatched junction bases: 5. This CDR3 is 15 amino acids long. The CDR3: CASSRGTGGPYEQYF. In DNA form, the CDR3 reads TGTGCCAGCAGCCGAGGGACAGGGGGTCCCTACGAGCAGTACTTC.

The CDR3 DNA is TGTGCCAGCACCCTAGGGGCTGAAGCTTTCTTT. Translation: CASTLGAEAFF. This chain joins TRBV6-6 and TRBJ1-1; possible D gene TRBD1, 5 bases. The germline V gene has CDR1 MNHNY and CDR2 SVGAGI (reference sequence). V gave up 7 bases and J gave up 6 bases, with 9 bases separating them. The CDR3 loop spans 11 amino acids.

The V and J genes are TRBV6-5 and TRBJ2-1; 8 bases match TRBD2. Germline V gene lookup returns CDR1 MNHEY and CDR2 SVGAGI. After removal of 3 bases from V and 5 bases from J, the junction contained 9 bases not matched to a gene. The CDR3 spans 16 residues. The CDR3 DNA is TGTGCCAGCAGTTATTCGGGACTAGAGGGGGACAATGAGCAGTTCTTC. It encodes CASSYSGLEGDNEQFF.

This chain connects TRBV29-1 to TRBJ2-5; TRBD2 is a possible D gene (5 bases). Germline CDR1 is SQVTM and CDR2 is ANQGSEA. The CDR3 has 11 residues. The ends were cut back, 0 bases at V and 9 bases at J, with 8 bases in the middle. The CDR3 DNA follows: TGCAGCGTTGAAGAGAGGGCGGCCCAGTACTTC. Translated, it gives CSVEERAAQYF.

This clone was counted a few times. This chain links TRBV7-2 with TRBJ1-6; perhaps TRBD1 as D (5 bases). The V gene's germline CDR1 is SGHTA and CDR2 FQGNSA. V shed 5 bases and J shed 9 bases, with 20 bases lying between them. This CDR3 has 16 amino acids. The CDR3 is CASSPSGGIWGSPLHF. The CDR3 DNA reads TGTGCCAGCAGCCCCTCCGGGGGGATTTGGGGTTCACCCCTCCACTTT.

The V gene is TRBV28, the J gene TRBJ1-5; the match to TRBD1 covers 7 bases. Unmatched junction bases numbered 11, after V lost 5 bases and J lost 7 bases. The germline V gene has CDR1 MDHEN and CDR2 SYDVKM. CDR3 length equals 15 residues. The CDR3 region is CASSDRDVAWQPQHF. Here the CDR3 DNA reads TGTGCCAGCAGTGACAGGGATGTAGCGTGGCAGCCCCAGCATTTT.

This chain links TRBV7-9 with TRBJ2-5, with D tentatively TRBD2 (7 bases). The CDR3 loop spans 15 amino acids. The V and J ends lost 4 bases and 5 bases respectively, with 17 bases between them. Germline-derived CDR1 and CDR2 are SEHNR and FQNEAQ (reference sequence). The CDR3 here is CASSSSRGADETQYF. The CDR3, as DNA: TGTGCCAGCAGCTCGTCACGGGGGGCGGATGAGACCCAGTACTTC. The complete variable domain, with remaining parts taken from reference TRBV7-9 and TRBJ2-5, reads DTGVSQNPRHKITKRGQNVTFRCDPISEHNRLYWYRQTLGQGPEFLTYFQNEAQLEKSRLLSDRFSAERPKGSFSTLEIQRTEQGDSAMYLCASSSSRGADETQYFGPGTRLLVL.

The V call is TRBV5-8, the J call TRBJ2-7, with 13 nucleotides matching TRBD2. V was clipped by 1 base and J by 2 bases; unmatched bases: 3. This CDR3 region has 16 residues. CDR1 and CDR2 (germline): SGHTS, YDEGEE. CDR3 amino acids: CASSLRGLAGTYEQYF. CDR3 nucleotides: TGTGCCAGCAGCTTGAGGGGACTAGCGGGAACCTACGAGCAGTACTTC.

V and J are TRBV27 and TRBJ2-5; possible D gene TRBD2, 7 bases. V was cut by 2 bases and J by 5 bases, with 12 bases left in between. The CDR3 runs to 14 residues. In germline, CDR1 is MNHEY, CDR2 SMNVEV (reference sequence). CDR3 in DNA: TGTGCCAGCAGTTTAAACGGGGGGCTGGAGACCCAGTACTTC. Translating it yields CASSLNGGLETQYF.

This clone was seen a handful of times. The rearrangement links TRBV5-4 to TRBJ2-1; TRBD2 matches at 10 bases. Germline trimming cut 3 bases from V and 4 bases from J; bases unmatched to any gene: 10. Looked up from germline, CDR1 is SGHNT and CDR2 is YYREEE (reference sequence). The CDR3 runs to 17 residues. In DNA form, the CDR3 reads TGTGCCAGCAGCTCCGGGACTAGCGACGTCGCGTACAATGAGCAGTTCTTC. Its translation: CASSSGTSDVAYNEQFF.

V gene TRBV2 combines with J gene TRBJ1-3; 9 nucleotides line up with TRBD1. Trimming removed 5 bases from V and 4 bases from J; junction bases left unmatched: 6. The CDR3 runs to 15 residues. CDR1 and CDR2 from the germline V gene are SNHLY and FYNNEI. The CDR3 region has the DNA TGTGCCAGCAGTCCCGGACAGGGGAACGGAAACACCATATATTTT. It codes for CASSPGQGNGNTIYF.

The CDR3 region has the DNA TGTGCCAGTAGTATATACCCAGCGGACAGGGGTAACACAGATACGCAGTATTTT. Translated, it gives CASSIYPADRGNTDTQYF. This chain joins TRBV19 and TRBJ2-3; 9 bases align to TRBD1. CDR1 is LNHDA, CDR2 SQIVND, per germline (reference sequence). Losses at the gene ends were 2 bases for V and 2 bases for J; bases not matched to a gene: 11. The CDR3 is 18 residues long.

This clone was seen more than once but under ten times. This sequence joins TRBV9 and TRBJ2-6; D not certain. V gave up 3 bases and J gave up 1 base, with 8 bases separating them. CDR3 length: 15 residues. Germline V CDR1 and CDR2: SGDLS, YYNGEE. CDR3 in DNA: TGTGCCAGCAGCGGACTCATATCTGGGGCCAACGTCCTGACTTTC. This encodes CASSGLISGANVLTF.

This clone was observed a single time. The chain recombines TRBV27 with TRBJ2-1; 8 nucleotides align to TRBD1. The CDR3 covers 19 residues. Germline loops: CDR1 MNHEY, CDR2 SMNVEV (reference sequence). The ends lost 4 bases at V and 0 bases at J; junction bases unmatched: 14. DNA of the CDR3: TGTGCCAGCAGTTCGCCTACAGGGGGTTTCTTAAGCTCCTACAATGAGCAGTTCTTC. Translated: CASSSPTGGFLSSYNEQFF.

The V and J genes are TRBV30 and TRBJ2-7, with a possible D match to TRBD1 (6 bases). This CDR3 contains 12 residues. Per germline, CDR1 GTSNPN and CDR2 SVGIG (reference sequence). Trimming left V 5 bases short and J 5 bases short, with 13 bases between. The CDR3 nucleotides read TGTGCCTGGGGGCAGGGGTCTCACGAGCAGTACTTC. Its protein is CAWGQGSHEQYF. Combining the CDR3 with reference TRBV30 and TRBJ2-7 gives the whole variable domain SQTIHQWPATLVQPVGSPLSLECTVEGTSNPNLYWYRQAAGRGLQLLFYSVGIGQISSEVPQNLSASRPQDRQFILSSKKLLLSDSGFYLCAWGQGSHEQYFGPGTRLTVT.

This clone was observed a few times. The DNA of the CDR3 is TGTGCCAGCAGCTCCGGGGGGCTTAGTGGCAATGAGCAGTTCTTC. Translating gives CASSSGGLSGNEQFF. The gene calls are TRBV9 and TRBJ2-1; D might be TRBD2 (7 bases). The germline V gene has CDR1 SGDLS and CDR2 YYNGEE. Trimming shortened V by 4 bases and J by 6 bases, and 17 bases separated the two germline ends. This CDR3 has 15 residues.

The genes are TRBV30 and TRBJ2-7; 9 nucleotides match TRBD1. V shed 5 bases, J shed 1 base, and the junction held 6 bases outside the gene matches. This CDR3 is 14 amino acids long. Germline V gene data show CDR1 as GTSNPN and CDR2 as SVGIG (reference sequence). The CDR3 is CAWGQGITSYEQYF. DNA of the CDR3: TGTGCCTGGGGACAGGGGATCACTTCCTACGAGCAGTACTTC.

This clone was seen a few times. The chain is built from TRBV27 and TRBJ2-7; TRBD1 agrees at 8 bases. This CDR3 has 15 amino acids. Germline CDR1 MNHEY, CDR2 SMNVEV (reference sequence). With V trimmed by 1 base and J by 4 bases, 6 bases remained unmatched. This CDR3 reads CASSLFQGAVYEQYF. The CDR3 nucleotides are TGTGCCAGCAGTTTATTTCAGGGGGCGGTTTACGAGCAGTACTTC.

The chain uses TRBV14 and TRBJ2-7, with D tentatively TRBD1 (7 bases). Germline-derived CDR1 and CDR2 are SGHDN and FVKESK. CDR3 length equals 14 residues. The V gene lost 2 bases and the J gene lost 3 bases, with 11 bases spanning the gap. CDR3 DNA sequence: TGTGCCAGCAGCCAACACAGGGGAGGCTACGAGCAGTACTTC. Amino acid sequence: CASSQHRGGYEQYF.

This rearrangement joins TRBV10-3 to TRBJ1-6, with 9 bases that match TRBD1. V gave up 4 bases and J gave up 8 bases; unmatched junction bases: 6. The CDR3 spans 15 residues. Germline V gene sequence: CDR1 ENHRY, CDR2 SYGVKD. CDR3 loop: CAISGTRTGDSPLHF. CDR3 sequence (DNA): TGTGCCATCAGTGGAACGCGGACAGGGGATTCACCCCTCCACTTT.

Only a few counts were recorded for this clone. The chain combines TRBV4-3 with TRBJ1-2, with D unclear. V was shortened by 1 base and J by 2 bases, with 8 bases between the two germline ends. The CDR3 has 14 amino acids. Germline V lookup: CDR1 LGHNA, CDR2 YSLEER. The CDR3 coding sequence is TGCGCCAGCAGCCAAGTTGCGGGGAACTATGGCTACACCTTC. This codes for CASSQVAGNYGYTF.

This clone was picked up many times. The chain joins TRBV9 to TRBJ2-3; 9 bases map to TRBD2. The length of the CDR3 is 17 residues. V dropped 0 bases and J dropped 0; count of bases not matched to a gene: 5. Germline V gives CDR1 SGDLS, CDR2 YYNGEE. The CDR3 spells CASSVATSGASTDTQYF. In nucleotides, the CDR3 is TGTGCCAGCAGCGTAGCGACTAGCGGTGCTAGCACAGATACGCAGTATTTT.

V is TRBV4-3 and J is TRBJ2-7; the match to TRBD2 covers 12 bases. Germline V gives CDR1 LGHNA, CDR2 YSLEER. J was trimmed by 7 bases and V by 3 bases; bases with no gene match: 10. The CDR3 length is 16 residues. The CDR3: CASSQALAGGPREQYF. CDR3 bases: TGCGCCAGCAGCCAGGCTCTAGCGGGAGGGCCGAGGGAGCAGTACTTC.

Details on this clone: Germline and junction disagree at one end, which may indicate a read error. This chain connects TRBV7-7 to TRBJ2-1; D ambiguous. This CDR3 is 15 amino acids long. Germline lookup yields CDR1 SSHAT and CDR2 FNYEAQ (reference sequence). Here the CDR3 reads CASSLGQASYNEQFF. The CDR3 nucleotides read TGTGCTAGCAGCTTAGGGCAGGCCTCCTACAATGAGCAGTTCTTC. Together with reference TRBV7-7 and TRBJ2-1, the CDR3 gives the full variable domain: GAGVSQSPRYKVTKRGQDVTLRCDPISSHATLYWYQQALGQGPEFLTYFNYEAQPDKSGLPSDRFSAERPEGSISTLTIQRTEQRDSAMYRCASSLGQASYNEQFFGPGTRLTVL.

The chain combines TRBV6-1 with TRBJ2-2; the D gene is possibly TRBD1 (5 bases). V was clipped by 4 bases and J by 6 bases, with 9 bases between them. This CDR3 region has 13 residues. Germline loops: CDR1 MNHNS, CDR2 SASEGT. The CDR3 nucleotides read TGTGCCAGCAGTGCCAGGGAACCCGGGGAGCTGTTTTTT. This translates into CASSAREPGELFF.